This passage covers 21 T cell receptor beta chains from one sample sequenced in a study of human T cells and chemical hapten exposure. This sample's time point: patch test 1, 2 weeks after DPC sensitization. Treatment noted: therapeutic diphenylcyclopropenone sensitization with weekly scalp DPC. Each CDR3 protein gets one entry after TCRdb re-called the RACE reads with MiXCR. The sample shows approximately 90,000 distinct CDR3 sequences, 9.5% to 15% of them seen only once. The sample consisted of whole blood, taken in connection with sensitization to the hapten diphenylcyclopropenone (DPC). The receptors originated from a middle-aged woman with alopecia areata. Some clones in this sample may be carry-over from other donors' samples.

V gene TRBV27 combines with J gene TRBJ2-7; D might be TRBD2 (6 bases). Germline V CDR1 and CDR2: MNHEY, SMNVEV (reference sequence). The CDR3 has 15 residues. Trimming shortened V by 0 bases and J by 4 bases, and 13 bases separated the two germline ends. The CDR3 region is CASSLSGGGAYEQYF. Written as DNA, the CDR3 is TGTGCCAGCAGTTTATCGGGCGGCGGGGCTTACGAGCAGTACTTC.

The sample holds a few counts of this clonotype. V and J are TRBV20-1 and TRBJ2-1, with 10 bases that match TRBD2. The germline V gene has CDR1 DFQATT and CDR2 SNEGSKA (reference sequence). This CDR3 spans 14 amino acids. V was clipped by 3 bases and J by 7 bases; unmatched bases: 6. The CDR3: CSASAASGSNEQFF. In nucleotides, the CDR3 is TGCAGTGCTAGTGCGGCTAGCGGGAGTAATGAGCAGTTCTTC.

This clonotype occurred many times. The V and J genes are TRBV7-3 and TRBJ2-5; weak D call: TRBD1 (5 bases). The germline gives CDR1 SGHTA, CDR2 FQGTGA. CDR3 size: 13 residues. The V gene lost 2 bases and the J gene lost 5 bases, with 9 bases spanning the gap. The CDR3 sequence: CASSLVGAETQYF. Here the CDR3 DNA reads TGTGCCAGCAGCTTAGTTGGGGCGGAGACCCAGTACTTC.

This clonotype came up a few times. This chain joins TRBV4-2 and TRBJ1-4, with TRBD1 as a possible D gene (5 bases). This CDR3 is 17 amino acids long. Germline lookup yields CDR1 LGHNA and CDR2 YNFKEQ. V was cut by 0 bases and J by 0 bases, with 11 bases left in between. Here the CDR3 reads CASSQDPRGATNEKLFF. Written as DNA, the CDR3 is TGTGCCAGCAGCCAAGACCCTCGGGGGGCAACTAATGAAAAACTGTTTTTT.

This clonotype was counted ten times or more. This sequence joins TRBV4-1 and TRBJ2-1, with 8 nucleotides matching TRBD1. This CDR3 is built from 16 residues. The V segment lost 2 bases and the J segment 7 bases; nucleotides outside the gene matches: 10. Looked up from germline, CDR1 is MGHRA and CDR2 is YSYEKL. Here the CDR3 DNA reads TGCGCCAGCAGCCAACAGACAGGGGATCCTTATAATGAGCAGTTCTTC. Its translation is CASSQQTGDPYNEQFF.

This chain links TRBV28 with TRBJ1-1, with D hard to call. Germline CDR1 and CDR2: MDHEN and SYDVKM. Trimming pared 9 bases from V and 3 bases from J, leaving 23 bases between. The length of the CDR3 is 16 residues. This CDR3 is CASSRPFRRRDTEAFF. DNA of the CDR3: TGTGCCAGTAGCCGCCCTTTTCGCCGTCGGGACACTGAAGCTTTCTTT.

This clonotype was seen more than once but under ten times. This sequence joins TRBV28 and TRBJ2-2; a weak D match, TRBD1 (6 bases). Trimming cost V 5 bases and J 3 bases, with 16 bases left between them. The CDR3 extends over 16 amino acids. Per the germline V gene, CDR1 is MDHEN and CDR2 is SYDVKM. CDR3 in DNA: TGTGCCAGCAGTCCCACCGGGACATTGGACACCGGGGAGCTGTTTTTT. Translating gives CASSPTGTLDTGELFF.

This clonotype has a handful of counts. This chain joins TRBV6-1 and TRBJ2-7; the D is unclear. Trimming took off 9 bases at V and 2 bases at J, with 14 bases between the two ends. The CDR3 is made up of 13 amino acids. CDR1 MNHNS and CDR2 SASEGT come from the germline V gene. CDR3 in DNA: TGTGCCAGTATCGGCTCTAACACCTACGAGCAGTACTTC. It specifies CASIGSNTYEQYF.

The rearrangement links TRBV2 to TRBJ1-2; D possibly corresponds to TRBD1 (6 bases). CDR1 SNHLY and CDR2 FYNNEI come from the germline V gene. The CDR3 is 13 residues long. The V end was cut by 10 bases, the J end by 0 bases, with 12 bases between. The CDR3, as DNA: TGTGCCACCGGACAGCTAGCTAACTATGGCTACACCTTC. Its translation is CATGQLANYGYTF.

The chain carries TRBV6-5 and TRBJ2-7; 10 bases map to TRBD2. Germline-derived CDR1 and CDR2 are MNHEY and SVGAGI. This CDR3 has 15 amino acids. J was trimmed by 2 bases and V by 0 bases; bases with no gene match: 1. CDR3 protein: CASSYSSGRAYEQYF. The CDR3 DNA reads TGTGCCAGCAGTTACTCGAGCGGGAGGGCCTACGAGCAGTACTTC.

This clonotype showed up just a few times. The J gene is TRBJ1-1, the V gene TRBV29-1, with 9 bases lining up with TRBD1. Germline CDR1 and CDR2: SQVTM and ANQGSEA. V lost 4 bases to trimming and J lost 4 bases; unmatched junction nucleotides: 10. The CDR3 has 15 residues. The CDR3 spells CSVGYRGRLVTEAFF. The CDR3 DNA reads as TGCAGCGTTGGGTACAGGGGGCGCTTGGTCACTGAAGCTTTCTTT.

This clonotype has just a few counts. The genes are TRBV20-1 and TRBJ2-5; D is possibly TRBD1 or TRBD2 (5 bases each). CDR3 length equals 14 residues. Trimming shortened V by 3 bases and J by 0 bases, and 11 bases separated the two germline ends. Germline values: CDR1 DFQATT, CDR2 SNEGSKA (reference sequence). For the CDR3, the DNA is TGCAGTGCTAGCACCGGGGCATACCAAGAGACCCAGTACTTC. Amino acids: CSASTGAYQETQYF.

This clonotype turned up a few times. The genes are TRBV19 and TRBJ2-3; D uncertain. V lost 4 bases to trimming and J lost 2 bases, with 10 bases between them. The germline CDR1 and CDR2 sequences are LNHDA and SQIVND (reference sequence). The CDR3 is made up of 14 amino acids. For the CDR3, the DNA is TGTGCCAGTAGTAGGGCCAGATTCACAGATACGCAGTATTTT. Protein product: CASSRARFTDTQYF.

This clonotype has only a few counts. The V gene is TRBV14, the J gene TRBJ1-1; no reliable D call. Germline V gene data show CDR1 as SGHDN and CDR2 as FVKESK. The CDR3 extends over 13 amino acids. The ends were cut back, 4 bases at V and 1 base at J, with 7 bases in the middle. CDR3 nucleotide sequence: TGTGCCAGCAGCCGCATTCGGAACACTGAAGCTTTCTTT. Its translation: CASSRIRNTEAFF. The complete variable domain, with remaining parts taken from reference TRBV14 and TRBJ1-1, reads EAGVTQFPSHSVIEKGQTVTLRCDPISGHDNLYWYRRVMGKEIKFLLHFVKESKQDESGMPNNRFLAERTGGTYSTLKVQPAELEDSGVYFCASSRIRNTEAFFGQGTRLTVV.

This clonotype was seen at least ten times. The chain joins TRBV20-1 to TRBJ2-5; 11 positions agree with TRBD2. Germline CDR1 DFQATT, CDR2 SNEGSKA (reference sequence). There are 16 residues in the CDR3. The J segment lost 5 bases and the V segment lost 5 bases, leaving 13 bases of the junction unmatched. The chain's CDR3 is CSAPEPRLAGTETQYF. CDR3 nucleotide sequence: TGCAGTGCTCCTGAACCTAGACTAGCGGGAACGGAGACCCAGTACTTC.

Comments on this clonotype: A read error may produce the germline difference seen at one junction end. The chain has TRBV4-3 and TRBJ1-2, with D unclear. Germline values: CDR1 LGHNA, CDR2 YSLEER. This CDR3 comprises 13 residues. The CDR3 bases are TGCGCCAGCAGCCAAGATGATATAGGACCCTCCTTTTTC. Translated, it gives CASSQDDIGPSFF.

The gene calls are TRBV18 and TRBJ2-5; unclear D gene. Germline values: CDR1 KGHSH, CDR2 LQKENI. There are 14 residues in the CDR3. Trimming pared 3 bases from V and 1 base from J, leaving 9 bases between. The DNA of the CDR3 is TGTGCCAGCTCACCGGGCGGAACCCAAGAGACCCAGTACTTC. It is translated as CASSPGGTQETQYF.

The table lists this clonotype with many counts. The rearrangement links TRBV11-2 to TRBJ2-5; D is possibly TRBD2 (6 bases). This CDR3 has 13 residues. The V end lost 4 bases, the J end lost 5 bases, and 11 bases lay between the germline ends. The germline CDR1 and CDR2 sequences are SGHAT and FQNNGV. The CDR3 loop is CASSWSGVETQYF. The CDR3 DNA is TGTGCCAGCAGCTGGTCGGGGGTGGAGACCCAGTACTTC.

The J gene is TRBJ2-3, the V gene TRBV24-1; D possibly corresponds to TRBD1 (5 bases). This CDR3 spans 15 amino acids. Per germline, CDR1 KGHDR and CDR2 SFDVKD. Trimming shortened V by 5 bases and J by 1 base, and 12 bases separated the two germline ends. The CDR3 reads CATSGRVWGTDTQYF. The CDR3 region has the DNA TGTGCCACCAGTGGCAGGGTCTGGGGCACAGATACGCAGTATTTT.

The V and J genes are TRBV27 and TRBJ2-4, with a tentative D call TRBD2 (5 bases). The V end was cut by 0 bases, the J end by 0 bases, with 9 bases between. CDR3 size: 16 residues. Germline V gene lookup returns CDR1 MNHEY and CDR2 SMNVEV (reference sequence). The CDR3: CASSLSNGLAKNIQYF. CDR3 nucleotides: TGTGCCAGCAGTTTATCTAACGGACTAGCCAAAAACATTCAGTACTTC.

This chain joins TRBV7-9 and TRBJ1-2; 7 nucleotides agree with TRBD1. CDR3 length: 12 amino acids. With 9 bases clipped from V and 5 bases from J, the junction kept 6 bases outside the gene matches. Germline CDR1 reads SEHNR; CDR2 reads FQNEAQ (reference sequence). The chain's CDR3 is CASRDSQYGYTF. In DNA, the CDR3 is TGTGCCAGTAGGGACAGCCAGTATGGCTACACCTTC.